These 21 T cell receptor beta chains were sequenced from one sample in a study of beta chain features in type 1 diabetes. cDNA synthesis used the whole RNA isolate, giving expressed TCRB sequences. Libraries were prepared by immunoSEQ multiplex PCR; TCRdb keeps only in-frame clonotypes and omits some of them. The table records 250,000 or so clones, 27% of them present only once. Sequencing was done on a sample of central memory CD4+ T cells from blood. The receptor set was obtained from a young man in good health.

J is TRBJ2-5 and V is TRBV30; D gene ambiguous. The J call is doubtful: the DNA matches TRBJ2-7 better. The germline CDR1 and CDR2 sequences are GTSNPN and SVGIG (reference sequence). This CDR3 contains 11 residues. CDR3 sequence reads: CAWRLVAEQYF. CDR3 DNA sequence: TGTGCCTGGAGATTGGTAGCCGAGCAGTACTTC.

In this sample, this clone turned up a few times. The rearrangement links TRBV7-2 to TRBJ2-1, with D unclear. CDR3 size: 16 residues. Trimming pared 2 bases from V and 0 bases from J, leaving 11 bases between. CDR1 and CDR2 (germline): SGHTA, FQGNSA. CDR3 nucleotides: TGTGCCAGCAGCTTAAGGGCGGATAGCTCCTACAATGAGCAGTTCTTC. It is translated as CASSLRADSSYNEQFF.

This sequence joins TRBV7-9 and TRBJ2-1; a weak D match, TRBD2 (7 bases). Trimming pared 1 base from V and 15 bases from J, leaving 16 bases between. The CDR3 runs 13 residues. Germline-derived CDR1 and CDR2 are SEHNR and FQNEAQ (reference sequence). The CDR3 DNA is TGTGCCAGCAGCTTAGATGGCGGGGGCTCTCCGTTCTTC. This codes for CASSLDGGGSPFF.

The chain uses TRBV5-1 and TRBJ2-1, with a tentative D call TRBD2 (5 bases). Trimming left V 2 bases short and J 4 bases short, with 16 bases between. From germline, CDR1 is SGHRS and CDR2 YFSETQ. CDR3 length equals 16 residues. CDR3 region: CASSLPRTLHYNEQFF. DNA for the CDR3: TGCGCCAGCAGCTTACCTCGGACTCTTCATTACAATGAGCAGTTCTTC.

This sequence joins TRBV9 and TRBJ2-4; possibly TRBD2 for D (5 bases). Germline CDR1 is SGDLS and CDR2 is YYNGEE. The CDR3 has 14 residues. V was cut by 0 bases and J by 9 bases, with 13 bases left in between. CDR3 protein: CASSVGAEGGIQYF. The CDR3 bases are TGTGCCAGCAGCGTAGGGGCCGAAGGAGGCATTCAGTACTTC.

This rearrangement joins TRBV29-1 to TRBJ1-1; D remains ambiguous. The CDR3 extends over 13 amino acids. Germline V gives CDR1 SQVTM, CDR2 ANQGSEA. The V and J ends lost 7 bases and 5 bases respectively, with 17 bases between them. This CDR3 is CSGHEGSGTEAFF. The CDR3, as DNA: TGCAGCGGGCACGAAGGGAGTGGAACTGAAGCTTTCTTT.

A few counts support this clone. This chain links TRBV28 with TRBJ2-7; 9 bases line up with TRBD2. CDR1 MDHEN and CDR2 SYDVKM come from the germline V gene. This CDR3 is built from 16 residues. Trimming at V came to 5 bases and at J to 2 bases, leaving 10 bases not matched to a gene. The CDR3 loop is CASSPSGTSNAYEQYF. The CDR3 DNA reads TGTGCCAGCAGTCCCAGCGGGACTAGCAACGCCTACGAGCAGTACTTC.

This clone has just a few counts. The chain uses TRBV30 and TRBJ1-4, with 7 bases aligning to TRBD1. V dropped 8 bases and J dropped 3; count of bases not matched to a gene: 9. Germline CDR1 GTSNPN, CDR2 SVGIG (reference sequence). CDR3 length: 14 amino acids. CDR3 bases: TGTGCCGGAAACCGGGACAGACCTAATGAAAAACTGTTTTTT. Translating gives CAGNRDRPNEKLFF.

Only a few counts were recorded for this clone. The J gene is TRBJ2-1, the V gene TRBV11-2; no definite D call. Germline loops: CDR1 SGHAT, CDR2 FQNNGV. The CDR3 covers 13 residues. Deletions cut 5 bases from V and 4 bases from J, with 9 bases between. The CDR3 DNA follows: TGTGCCAGCAGCCTATTCCATTACAATGAGCAGTTCTTC. The encoded protein is CASSLFHYNEQFF. Using reference TRBV11-2 and TRBJ2-1 for the parts outside the CDR3, the full variable domain is EAGVAQSPRYKIIEKRQSVAFWCNPISGHATLYWYQQILGQGPKLLIQFQNNGVVDDSQLPKDRFSAERLKGVDSTLKIQPAKLEDSAVYLCASSLFHYNEQFFGPGTRLTVL.

This clone came up a few times. The rearrangement links TRBV6-5 to TRBJ1-6; 7 bases match TRBD1. The germline CDR1 and CDR2 sequences are MNHEY and SVGAGI. With V trimmed by 2 bases and J by 8 bases, 6 bases remained unmatched. The CDR3 loop spans 15 amino acids. CDR3: CASSYRTTGHSPLHF. The CDR3 DNA sequence: TGTGCCAGCAGTTACAGGACGACAGGGCATTCACCCCTCCACTTT.

This clone was seen a handful of times. J is TRBJ2-7 and V is TRBV7-9; the D is unclear. CDR1 and CDR2 (germline): SEHNR, FQNEAQ (reference sequence). V lost 0 bases, J lost 5 bases, and 11 bases lay in between. This CDR3 is 14 amino acids long. CDR3 amino acids: CASSLAYGAHEQYF. CDR3 nucleotide sequence: TGTGCCAGCAGCTTAGCGTACGGAGCCCACGAGCAGTACTTC.

The chain carries TRBV7-9 and TRBJ2-5; TRBD2 might be the D (5 bases). Looked up from germline, CDR1 is SEHNR and CDR2 is FQNEAQ (reference sequence). The CDR3 extends over 13 amino acids. The V end lost 5 bases, the J end lost 7 bases, and 14 bases lay between the germline ends. CDR3 sequence reads: CASSNVRLPTQYF. The CDR3 bases are TGTGCCAGCAGCAACGTCCGACTACCGACCCAGTACTTC.

This clone was observed a few times. The rearrangement uses TRBV5-6 and TRBJ1-1; no definite D call. Germline CDR1 is SGHDT and CDR2 is YYEEEE. This CDR3 contains 16 residues. V was shortened by 0 bases and J by 0 bases, with 12 bases between the two germline ends. DNA of the CDR3: TGTGCCAGCAGCTTGGGCGGGCTGGGAGTGAACACTGAAGCTTTCTTT. It yields the protein CASSLGGLGVNTEAFF.

The rearrangement links TRBV7-2 to TRBJ2-2; maybe TRBD2 (6 bases). V was pared by 3 bases and J by 0 bases, with 8 bases between. Germline V CDR1 and CDR2: SGHTA, FQGNSA. CDR3 size: 15 residues. DNA of the CDR3: TGTGCCAGCAGCTTGGGCGGGGCGAACACCGGGGAGCTGTTTTTT. This translates into CASSLGGANTGELFF.

The gene calls are TRBV19 and TRBJ1-1; D perhaps matches TRBD1 (5 bases). With 6 bases removed from V and 4 bases from J, the gap between germline ends came to 18 bases. Germline loops: CDR1 LNHDA, CDR2 SQIVND (reference sequence). The CDR3 is 15 residues long. The CDR3 region has the DNA TGTGCCAGTAGCCGCTATGGGGGGAGCGGCACTGAAGCTTTCTTT. It encodes CASSRYGGSGTEAFF.

The gene calls are TRBV5-4 and TRBJ1-2; D gene uncertain. Germline values: CDR1 SGHNT, CDR2 YYREEE (reference sequence). The CDR3 loop spans 14 amino acids. V lost 2 bases to trimming and J lost 2 bases, with 10 bases between them. CDR3 DNA: TGTGCCAGCAGCTTCTCGGTGGAGAACTATGGCTACACCTTC. Amino acids: CASSFSVENYGYTF.

This clone appeared a few times. The genes are TRBV7-9 and TRBJ2-1, with D perhaps TRBD2 (6 bases). CDR3 length equals 16 residues. Germline V lookup: CDR1 SEHNR, CDR2 FQNEAQ (reference sequence). V lost 4 bases and J lost 7, with 20 bases in between. CDR3 bases: TGTGCCAGCAGCTCCCCTCGGGGGAGAATAAGGAATGAGCAGTTCTTC. Translated: CASSSPRGRIRNEQFF. The variable domain in full, completed from reference TRBV7-9 and TRBJ2-1, reads DTGVSQNPRHKITKRGQNVTFRCDPISEHNRLYWYRQTLGQGPEFLTYFQNEAQLEKSRLLSDRFSAERPKGSFSTLEIQRTEQGDSAMYLCASSSPRGRIRNEQFFGPGTRLTVL.

This clone was seen repeatedly, ten times or more. This chain links TRBV7-2 with TRBJ2-5; 8 positions match TRBD1. V lost 4 bases, J lost 4 bases, and 8 bases stayed unmatched. This CDR3 has 15 residues. The germline gives CDR1 SGHTA, CDR2 FQGNSA. DNA for the CDR3: TGTGCCAGCAGCTCCCAGGGGGCGCAGGGAGAGACCCAGTACTTC. It yields the protein CASSSQGAQGETQYF. Supplemented by reference TRBV7-2 and TRBJ2-5, the full variable domain reads GAGVSQSPSNKVTEKGKDVELRCDPISGHTALYWYRQSLGQGLEFLIYFQGNSAPDKSGLPSDRFSAERTGGSVSTLTIQRTQQEDSAVYLCASSSQGAQGETQYFGPGTRLLVL.

This chain connects TRBV5-1 to TRBJ2-1, with 10 bases aligning to TRBD2. The CDR3 runs to 15 residues. Germline trimming cut 0 bases from V and 5 bases from J; bases unmatched to any gene: 2. Looked up from germline, CDR1 is SGHRS and CDR2 is YFSETQ. In DNA form, the CDR3 reads TGCGCCAGCAGCTTGGGGCTAGCGGGAGACAATGAGCAGTTCTTC. Its translation is CASSLGLAGDNEQFF.

J is TRBJ2-1 and V is TRBV30; 14 positions match TRBD2. CDR3 length equals 15 residues. Germline assignment: CDR1 GTSNPN and CDR2 SVGIG (reference sequence). V lost 3 bases to trimming and J lost 9 bases; unmatched junction nucleotides: 7. The CDR3 nucleotides read TGTGCCTGGAGCCCGGGACTAGCGGGAGTAGGTGAGCAGTTCTTC. As protein: CAWSPGLAGVGEQFF.

This clone was seen more than once but under ten times. The J gene is TRBJ2-1, the V gene TRBV29-1; the D gene is possibly TRBD2 (6 bases). The CDR3 extends over 12 amino acids. CDR1 is SQVTM, CDR2 ANQGSEA, per germline. Between the trimmed V and J ends, which lost 7 bases and 4 bases, there was a span of 11 bases. The CDR3 loop is CSAATSYNEQFF. The CDR3, as DNA: TGCAGCGCCGCGACTAGTTACAATGAGCAGTTCTTC.